Listed here is a single TCR beta chain. Its antigen is unknown. The authors extracted RNA and reverse transcribed it into cDNA as the sequencing template. Produced via immunoSEQ multiplex PCR; TCRdb's table is partial and in-frame only. Of 150,000 to 200,000 clones listed, 59% are singletons. The sample belongs to a study of CD8+ T cells in alopecia areata. Study-wide context: Each of the treated patients was given oral tofacitinib, 5 to 10 mg twice daily, for moderate-to-severe alopecia areata. Once tofacitinib had been taken for 6 to 18 months, 6 months off drug followed.

Germline lookup yields CDR1 SEHNR and CDR2 FQNEAQ (reference sequence). V dropped 4 bases and J dropped 7; count of bases not matched to a gene: 7. CDR3 length: 15 residues. Study findings and constraints: It was less clear whether patients shared TCRs than it was in mice, possibly because of HLA.

Alopecia areata patients provided lesional scalp punch biopsies and peripheral blood, both collected for the study. Sequencing used CD4+ T cells sorted from blood, obtained at week 0. The receptor comes from a human donor with alopecia areata. The chain uses TRBV7-9 and TRBJ1-6, with TRBD1 identical over 7 bases. This chain's CDR3 is CASSSIRDRNSPLHF. DNA of the CDR3: TGTGCCAGCAGCTCGATCCGGGACAGAAATTCACCCCTCCACTTT.